Below are 24 T cell receptor beta chains sequenced from a single sample in a study of blood T cell repertoires in COVID-19. Measured with immunoSEQ multiplex PCR; TCRdb has only the in-frame clones, and not every one. The table lists about 200,000 clones, 80% to 90% of them singletons. Material for sequencing was PBMCs or T cells enriched from blood (not recorded which). The receptors were sampled from a woman aged 40 to 50 with acute COVID-19.

The rearrangement joins TRBV9 to TRBJ2-1; the match to TRBD2 covers 7 bases. The germline V gene has CDR1 SGDLS and CDR2 YYNGEE. V shed 4 bases, J shed 7 bases, and the junction held 11 bases outside the gene matches. This CDR3 region has 15 residues. The chain's CDR3 is CASSLGGSWMNEQFF. The DNA of the CDR3 is TGTGCCAGCAGCCTCGGCGGGAGCTGGATGAATGAGCAGTTCTTC.

The rearrangement links TRBV2 to TRBJ1-1; D uncertain. The CDR3 is 13 amino acids. The germline V gene encodes CDR1 SNHLY and CDR2 FYNNEI. The ends were cut back, 7 bases at V and 11 bases at J, with 20 bases in the middle. The CDR3 spells CASNPTTIGFAFF. In DNA, the CDR3 is TGTGCCAGCAACCCCACGACAATTGGGTTCGCTTTCTTT. Supplemented by reference TRBV2 and TRBJ1-1, the full variable domain reads EPEVTQTPSHQVTQMGQEVILRCVPISNHLYFYWYRQILGQKVEFLVSFYNNEISEKSEIFDDQFSVERPDGSNFTLKIRSTKLEDSAMYFCASNPTTIGFAFFGQGTRLTVV.

The gene calls are TRBV10-3 and TRBJ2-7, with 7 nucleotides matching TRBD2. The CDR3 covers 11 residues. Trimming at V came to 11 bases and at J to 4 bases, leaving 5 bases not matched to a gene. Germline CDR1 ENHRY, CDR2 SYGVKD. This CDR3 reads CAAGVGYEQYF. As DNA, the CDR3 is TGTGCCGCGGGAGTGGGGTACGAGCAGTACTTC.

The genes are TRBV3-1 (or the pseudogene TRBV3-2) and TRBJ2-2, with D possibly matching TRBD1 (5 bases). Germline V gene lookup returns CDR1 LGHDT and CDR2 YNNKEL (reference sequence). V lost 4 bases and J lost 4, with 13 bases in between. CDR3 size: 15 residues. The CDR3 nucleotides are TGTGCCAGCAGCCTAGGACAAACGGTCACCGGGGAGCTGTTTTTT. It yields the protein CASSLGQTVTGELFF.

Written as DNA, the CDR3 is TGTGCCAGCAGGTGGGAGCGGGGGAGCACAGATACGCAGTATTTT. This sequence encodes CASRWERGSTDTQYF. This sequence joins TRBV28 and TRBJ2-3, with TRBD2 matching 8 bases. CDR1 is MDHEN and CDR2 is SYDVKM in the germline V gene. Trimming removed 6 bases from V and 0 bases from J; junction bases left unmatched: 5. The CDR3 spans 15 residues. Looking up the rest from reference TRBV28 and TRBJ2-3 gives the full variable domain: DVKVTQSSRYLVKRTGEKVFLECVQDMDHENMFWYRQDPGLGLRLIYFSYDVKMKEKGDIPEGYSVSREKKERFSLILESASTNQTSMYLCASRWERGSTDTQYFGPGTRLTVL.

This clone was seen more than once but under ten times. This chain connects TRBV6-5 to TRBJ1-6; D is unclear. The length of the CDR3 is 14 residues. Germline V gene lookup returns CDR1 MNHEY and CDR2 SVGAGI. V gave up 6 bases and J gave up 5 bases, with 11 bases separating them. Here the CDR3 reads CASSRQGNNSPLHF. The CDR3 coding sequence is TGTGCCAGCAGCCGACAAGGCAATAATTCACCCCTCCACTTT.

The J gene is TRBJ2-2, the V gene TRBV7-6; 11 bases agree with TRBD2. J was trimmed by 4 bases and V by 4 bases; bases with no gene match: 2. Looked up from germline, CDR1 is SGHVS and CDR2 is FNYEAQ. The CDR3 contains 15 residues. This chain's CDR3 is CASSSSGGITGELFF. The CDR3 DNA reads as TGTGCCAGCAGCTCTAGCGGGGGGATCACCGGGGAGCTGTTTTTT.

The chain couples TRBV16 to TRBJ2-1; D ambiguous. The CDR3 is 12 amino acids. Germline CDR1 is KGHSY and CDR2 is FQNENV. V was trimmed by 4 bases and J by 6 bases, leaving 7 bases between them. The CDR3 loop reads CASSLQANEQFF. The CDR3 nucleotides are TGTGCCAGCAGCCTCCAGGCCAATGAGCAGTTCTTC.

The chain couples TRBV28 to TRBJ2-1, with D tentatively TRBD2 (5 bases). CDR3 length equals 16 residues. From germline, CDR1 is MDHEN and CDR2 SYDVKM. V was cut by 2 bases and J by 10 bases, with 21 bases left in between. The DNA of the CDR3 is TGTGCCAGCAGTTTAAGGGTGCTAGCTGGACCGCTCGAGCAGTTCTTC. Its protein product is CASSLRVLAGPLEQFF.

The V call is TRBV27, the J call TRBJ2-3, with TRBD2 identical over 10 bases. Per the germline V gene, CDR1 is MNHEY and CDR2 is SMNVEV (reference sequence). The CDR3 has 14 amino acids. With V trimmed by 6 bases and J by 4 bases, 4 bases remained unmatched. For the CDR3, the DNA is TGTGCCAGCAGGGCTAGCGGGAGAGCAGATACGCAGTATTTT. It yields the protein CASRASGRADTQYF.

The chain has TRBV20-1 and TRBJ2-1; TRBD2 might be the D (5 bases). Germline V gene lookup returns CDR1 DFQATT and CDR2 SNEGSKA (reference sequence). The CDR3 length is 14 residues. Deletions cut 3 bases from V and 5 bases from J, with 14 bases between. The CDR3 spells CSASGGRLNNEQFF. The CDR3 DNA follows: TGCAGTGCTAGTGGAGGCCGGCTAAACAATGAGCAGTTCTTC.

The chain combines TRBV24-1 with TRBJ1-2; D call uncertain. Per germline, CDR1 KGHDR and CDR2 SFDVKD. V lost 3 bases, J lost 3 bases, and 16 bases lay in between. The CDR3 totals 16 residues. The CDR3 sequence is CATSDSRRGVDYGYTF. CDR3 sequence (DNA): TGTGCCACCAGTGATAGTCGGCGCGGTGTCGACTATGGCTACACCTTC.

The chain's CDR3 is CASIQGGGLNQPQHF. DNA for the CDR3: TGTGCCAGCATTCAAGGGGGAGGGTTAAATCAGCCCCAGCATTTT. This chain connects TRBV6-5 to TRBJ1-5, with a weak D call TRBD1 (6 bases). From germline, CDR1 is MNHEY and CDR2 SVGAGI. The CDR3 spans 15 residues. V was shortened by 7 bases and J by 4 bases, with 17 bases between the two germline ends.

The chain carries TRBV10-3 and TRBJ1-1; 10 positions match TRBD1. The CDR3 spans 15 residues. Germline assignment: CDR1 ENHRY and CDR2 SYGVKD. Germline trimming cut 6 bases from V and 6 bases from J; bases unmatched to any gene: 10. This CDR3 reads CAISEPGQGFAEAFF. The CDR3 nucleotides read TGTGCCATCAGCGAACCGGGACAGGGGTTCGCTGAAGCTTTCTTT.

This sequence joins TRBV6-5 and TRBJ2-3; D possibly corresponds to TRBD2 (5 bases). The CDR3 covers 14 residues. Germline V CDR1 and CDR2: MNHEY, SVGAGI. V gave up 8 bases and J gave up 3 bases, with 15 bases separating them. CDR3 amino acids: CASGRAPGTDTQYF. CDR3 nucleotides: TGTGCCAGCGGGCGGGCGCCGGGAACAGATACGCAGTATTTT.

This clone was detected only once. J is TRBJ1-1 and V is TRBV4-2; TRBD1 matches at 9 bases. This CDR3 region has 15 residues. The J segment lost 7 bases and the V segment lost 4 bases, leaving 10 bases of the junction unmatched. Germline CDR1 is LGHNA and CDR2 is YNFKEQ. The CDR3, as DNA: TGTGCCAGCAGCCCGGCCGGGACAGGGAAGGATGAAGCTTTCTTT. It translates to CASSPAGTGKDEAFF.

This chain links TRBV5-1 with TRBJ2-3; weak D call: TRBD2 (5 bases). V dropped 0 bases and J dropped 0 bases, with 11 bases sitting between them. Germline CDR1 reads SGHRS; CDR2 reads YFSETQ. The CDR3 spans 16 residues. The CDR3 DNA is TGCGCCAGCAGCTTGGTTTCTGGGAGTAGCACAGATACGCAGTATTTT. This encodes CASSLVSGSSTDTQYF.

This clone was counted between two and nine times. The V call is TRBV5-4, the J call TRBJ2-2; 9 bases align to TRBD2. V lost 1 base, J lost 5 bases, and 12 bases stayed unmatched. In germline, CDR1 is SGHNT, CDR2 YYREEE (reference sequence). There are 18 residues in the CDR3. The CDR3 DNA is TGTGCCAGCAGCTTGCAGGCGGGAGGGCCTGGGGGAACCGGGGAGCTGTTTTTT. This sequence encodes CASSLQAGGPGGTGELFF.

This chain joins TRBV6-5 and TRBJ1-6, with D possibly being TRBD1 (5 bases). With 5 bases removed from V and 3 bases from J, the gap between germline ends came to 11 bases. The V gene's germline CDR1 is MNHEY and CDR2 SVGAGI. The CDR3 covers 15 residues. CDR3 in amino acids: CASSLIQDYNSPLHF. For the CDR3, the DNA is TGTGCCAGCAGTCTAATACAGGACTATAATTCACCCCTCCACTTT.

V and J are TRBV4-1 and TRBJ1-5; tentative D call: TRBD1 (5 bases). Trimming left V 1 base short and J 8 bases short, with 15 bases between. CDR3 length equals 15 residues. The germline V gene encodes CDR1 MGHRA and CDR2 YSYEKL. The CDR3 sequence: CASSQVAGTPEPQHF. The CDR3 DNA reads TGCGCCAGCAGCCAAGTAGCGGGGACTCCGGAGCCCCAGCATTTT.

The chain carries TRBV7-2 and TRBJ2-1; 13 positions match TRBD2. CDR3 length: 16 amino acids. V lost 5 bases, J lost 10 bases, and 11 bases stayed unmatched. Germline V gives CDR1 SGHTA, CDR2 FQGNSA. CDR3 protein: CASSLSGTSGTKEQFF. CDR3 nucleotide sequence: TGTGCCAGCAGCCTATCCGGGACTAGCGGGACGAAGGAGCAGTTCTTC.

V gene TRBV4-2 combines with J gene TRBJ2-1; a possible D gene is TRBD2 (6 bases). V gave up 0 bases and J gave up 0 bases, with 12 bases separating them. CDR3 length: 17 residues. Looked up from germline, CDR1 is LGHNA and CDR2 is YNFKEQ. The CDR3 sequence is CASSQDHSGSSYNEQFF. For the CDR3, the DNA is TGTGCCAGCAGCCAAGATCATAGCGGAAGCTCCTACAATGAGCAGTTCTTC.

On this clone: This sample includes further DNA sequences coding for the same CDR3. The chain couples TRBV4-1 to TRBJ1-1, with D unresolved. This CDR3 contains 15 residues. The V end was cut by 0 bases, the J end by 4 bases, with 12 bases between. Germline CDR1 is MGHRA and CDR2 is YSYEKL. The chain's CDR3 is CASSQEQTPLTEAFF. Here the CDR3 DNA reads TGCGCCAGCAGCCAAGAGCAGACACCCCTCACTGAAGCTTTCTTT.

V usage is TRBV6-1 and J usage is TRBJ2-1; the D is unclear. Trimming removed 2 bases from V and 6 bases from J, with 17 bases in between. The CDR3 has 16 residues. Looked up from germline, CDR1 is MNHNS and CDR2 is SASEGT. The CDR3 DNA is TGTGCCAGCAGTGAATCAAATAGTCAAGTTATCAATGAGCAGTTCTTC. Its translation is CASSESNSQVINEQFF.